This section outlines one T cell receptor (beta chain) sequence together with its context. Germline V CDR1 and CDR2: SGHRS, YFSETQ. CDR3 length: 15 residues. The trim removed 2 bases at V and 3 bases at J, leaving 4 bases unmatched. This entry belongs to a study of blood T cell repertoires in COVID-19. Sequencing was performed with immunoSEQ multiplex PCR; in TCRdb, only in-frame clones are kept and a portion is missing. The sample carries 100,000 or so clones, about four fifths recorded once. What was sequenced was peripheral blood. The TCR sequence derives from a woman older than 75 with acute or convalescent COVID-19. The chain carries TRBV5-1 and TRBJ2-7; 11 positions match TRBD1. The CDR3 protein is CASSLVGTGGYEQYF. As DNA, the CDR3 is TGCGCCAGCAGCTTAGTGGGGACAGGGGGCTACGAGCAGTACTTC.